This T cell receptor beta chain derives from a study of blood T cell repertoires in COVID-19. The method was immunoSEQ multiplex PCR; TCRdb's version includes in-frame clones alone and lacks a portion of them. This table has a few hundred thousand clones, about four fifths appearing once. This CDR3 has 16 residues. With V trimmed by 3 bases and J by 4 bases, 10 bases remained unmatched. Germline V lookup: CDR1 SGHNT, CDR2 YYREEE (reference sequence). This clone was seen only once. The chain combines TRBV5-4 with TRBJ2-5; 9 bases match TRBD1. The source is a man in his fifties or sixties who had recovered from COVID-19. Source material: PBMCs or T cells enriched from blood (not recorded which). The CDR3 reads CASSSSGTGRGETQYF. The CDR3 DNA follows: TGTGCCAGCAGCTCGTCCGGGACAGGGAGGGGAGAGACCCAGTACTTC.